This TCR beta chain was documented in a study of cytomegalovirus exposure and HLA in healthy donors. Findings and limits, study-wide: The listing of approximately 160 TCR beta chains classed them as cytomegalovirus-associated. Both high specificity and high sensitivity reportedly marked the classifier's diagnosis of cytomegalovirus status. As was reported, the HLA-A and HLA-B alleles of most subjects were accurately predicted from TCR beta sequences.

Donors likely had unrecorded immune exposures despite being nominally healthy when sampled. Germline CDR1 and CDR2: GTSNPN and SVGIG (reference sequence). The CDR3 length is 11 residues. Trimming removed 2 bases from V and 4 bases from J, with 5 bases in between. This clone was picked up a small number of times. The antigen is undetermined. Different DNA sequences within this sample yield the same CDR3. Vbeta (60) and Jbeta (13) primers were used in the PCR. Method: immunoSEQ multiplex PCR; TCRdb's copy keeps in-frame clones and lacks some. This table holds fewer than 200,000 clones, around 78% found once.

The sequence derives from a female donor in good health and CMV-seronegative. The rearrangement links TRBV30 to TRBJ1-2; D may be TRBD1 (5 bases). Material for sequencing was PBMCs. The CDR3: CAWSRGYGYTF. Here the CDR3 DNA reads TGTGCCTGGAGTAGGGGCTATGGCTACACCTTC.